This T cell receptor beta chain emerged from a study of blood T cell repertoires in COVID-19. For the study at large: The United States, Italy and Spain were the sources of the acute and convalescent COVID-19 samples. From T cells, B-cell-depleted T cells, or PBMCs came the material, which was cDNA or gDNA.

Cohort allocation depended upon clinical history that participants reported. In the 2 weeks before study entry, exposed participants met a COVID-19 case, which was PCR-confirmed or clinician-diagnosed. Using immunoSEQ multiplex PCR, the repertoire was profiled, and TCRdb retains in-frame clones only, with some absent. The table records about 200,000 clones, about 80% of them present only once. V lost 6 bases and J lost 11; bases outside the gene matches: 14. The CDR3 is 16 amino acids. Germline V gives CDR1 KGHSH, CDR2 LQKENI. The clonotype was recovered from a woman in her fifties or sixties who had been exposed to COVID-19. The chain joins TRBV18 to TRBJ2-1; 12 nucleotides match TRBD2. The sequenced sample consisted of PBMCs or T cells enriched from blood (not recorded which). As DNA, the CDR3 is TGTGCCAGCTCCCCCTCGGTAGCTAGCGGGGGGGCGAAGCAGTTCTTC. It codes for CASSPSVASGGAKQFF.